This TCR beta chain was recovered during a study of T cell responses to AZD1222 COVID-19 vaccine. In the case of this clone: The antigen remains undetermined.

Whole-study findings and limits: Targeting of unmutated variant regions was reportedly seen in nearly half of spike-specific TCRs. Spike as a whole was targeted by vaccine-associated CD4 TCRs, dominant at 160-218 and 743-854. Sampling captured repertoires only after the peak T cell response. Clonal diversity may have been underestimated, and the donors were mostly white British, with more females than males.

The table came from immunoSEQ multiplex PCR; TCRdb's copy has only in-frame clones and leaves some out. The top ten hold less than 20% of the sample, which has about 73,000 clones, approximately 89% seen once. The source is an adult in good health. Source: peripheral blood, taken on day 0 of AZD1222 vaccination.

CDR3 region: CASSQDLLDENTEAFF. CDR3 DNA sequence: TGCGCCAGCAGCCAAGACCTACTGGATGAGAACACTGAAGCTTTCTTT. The gene calls are TRBV4-3 and TRBJ1-1; no reliable D call. The germline V gene encodes CDR1 LGHNA and CDR2 YSLEER. This CDR3 comprises 16 residues. The V end lost 0 bases, the J end lost 1 base, and 12 bases lay between the germline ends.